Described below is a single T cell receptor beta chain sequence and its context. Its antigen is not known. Produced via immunoSEQ multiplex PCR; TCRdb's table is partial and in-frame only. The sample has 50,000 or so clones; approximately 78% are singletons. This specimen belongs to a study of a mutant IDH1 vaccine in newly diagnosed glioma. General observations from the study: Pseudoprogression showed no apparent link to changes in top peripheral T cell clonotypes.

The time point: week 5, during vaccination. Vaccination comprised doses that each held 300 ug of mutant IDH1 20-mer peptide, plus topical imiquimod. Germline assignment: CDR1 ENHRY and CDR2 SYGVKD. This CDR3 comprises 13 residues. J gave up 0 bases and V 10 bases, and 6 bases lay outside the gene matches. The receptor was isolated from a woman aged 40 to 50 with glioma. The source was PBMCs, collected from a glioma patient whose treatment included an IDH1 peptide vaccine. The J gene is TRBJ2-7, the V gene TRBV10-3; 7 bases align to TRBD1. In DNA, the CDR3 is TGTGCCACAAACAGGGGAGACTCCTACGAGCAGTACTTC. Its protein is CATNRGDSYEQYF.